This T cell receptor (beta chain) stems from a study of shared clonotypes between healthy human individuals. Whole-study results and caveats: Despite large depth, rarefaction showed incomplete sorted-subset sequencing.

A word on this clone: The antigen remains unidentified. The same CDR3 is also encoded by other DNA sequences in this sample.

Trimming cost V 4 bases and J 0 bases, with 8 bases left between them. Per the germline V gene, CDR1 is SQVTM and CDR2 is ANQGSEA. The CDR3 has 13 amino acids. The naive CD8 population came from CD45RO-negative cells selected for CCR7, without terminally differentiated effector memory CD45RA+ cells. Donors included only healthy HIV-negative adults lacking recent acute infections or vaccinations. Sequenced by immunoSEQ multiplex PCR; TCRdb stores in-frame clones only, minus some. The top ten hold less than 25% of the sample, which has under 850,000 clones, 80% to 95% seen once. This receptor was taken from a man between 25 and 39 years old in good health. The J gene is TRBJ2-3, the V gene TRBV29-1; no clear D gene. Sequencing was carried out using naive CD8+ T cells sorted from blood. Here the CDR3 reads CSVVRISTDTQYF. The CDR3 coding sequence is TGCAGCGTTGTTCGGATTAGCACAGATACGCAGTATTTT.